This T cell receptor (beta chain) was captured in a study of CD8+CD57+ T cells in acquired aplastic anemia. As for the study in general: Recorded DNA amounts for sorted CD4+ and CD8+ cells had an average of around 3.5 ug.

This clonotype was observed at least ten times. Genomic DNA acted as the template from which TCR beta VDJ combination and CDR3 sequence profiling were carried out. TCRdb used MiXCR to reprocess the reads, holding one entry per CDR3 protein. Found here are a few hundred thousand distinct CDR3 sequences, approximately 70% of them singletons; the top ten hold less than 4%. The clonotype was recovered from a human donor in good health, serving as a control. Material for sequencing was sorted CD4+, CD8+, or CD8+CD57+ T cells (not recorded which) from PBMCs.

The CDR3 reads CASKSGTAFSGNTIYF. The CDR3 region has the DNA TGTGCCAGTAAGAGCGGGACAGCGTTTTCTGGAAACACCATATATTTT. V gene TRBV19 combines with J gene TRBJ1-3; TRBD1 aligns across 7 bases. The CDR3 loop spans 16 amino acids. V was clipped by 7 bases and J by 1 base; unmatched bases: 10. Germline CDR1 LNHDA, CDR2 SQIVND (reference sequence).